What follows describes a single T cell receptor beta chain. The antigen is unknown. Unique molecular identifiers were built into the TCR beta cDNA libraries. The authors obtained 500,000 to 600,000 cDNA molecules from about 0.94 to 9.7 million T cells. One entry per CDR3 protein results from TCRdb running MiXCR on the PCR reads. This sample yields about 800,000 distinct CDR3 sequences, of which roughly 27% are seen a single time; 0.5% to 0.6% belongs to the top ten. With 6 bases removed from V and 4 bases from J, the gap between germline ends came to 18 bases. Germline V gene sequence: CDR1 MNHEY, CDR2 SVGAGI. The CDR3 consists of 15 residues. These data come from a study of post-analysis software for immune sequencing data. Study-wide background: Progressive-relapsing, secondary progressive and relapsing-remitting multiple sclerosis were among the disease courses included.

Findings and caveats of the study: The study found significantly lower normalized Chao1 diversity in multiple sclerosis patients than in controls. Controls had lower frequencies than patients of a few TRBV segments, which included TRBV5-6, TRBV5-1 and TRBV20-1.

The sequenced sample was blood. This rearrangement joins TRBV6-5 to TRBJ1-2; maybe TRBD1 (5 bases). The receptor comes from a girl between 5 and 17 years old with multiple sclerosis. The CDR3 bases are TGTGCCAGCAGGCAGGCCCTGGGGGGGGGCTATGGCTACACCTTC. Protein sequence: CASRQALGGGYGYTF.